This T cell receptor beta chain is drawn from a study of PD-1 blockade in classical Hodgkin lymphoma. This sample's time point: cycle 4 day 1 (C4D1), after 6 weeks of nivolumab. Patients all relapsed after autologous stem cell transplantation, and there was variation in brentuximab vedotin exposure. Study-level results: Baseline diversity was lower in partial responders and progressors than complete responders. Healthy donors were reported to have higher baseline TCR diversity than newly diagnosed patients. Undefined causes, possibly disease activity or prior therapy, underlie the repertoire differences.

The V segment lost 2 bases and the J segment 1 base; nucleotides outside the gene matches: 2. From germline, CDR1 is SGHVS and CDR2 FNYEAQ. The CDR3 consists of 16 residues. TCRdb's table, derived via immunoSEQ multiplex PCR, lists solely in-frame clones and lacks some. The sample records approximately 65,000 clones, more than 90% being singletons. Concerning this clone: Its antigen is not identified.

This chain connects TRBV7-6 to TRBJ2-2; 9 bases match TRBD2. The clonotype originates from a human donor with classical Hodgkin lymphoma. The source material was peripheral blood mononuclear cells (PBMCs), sampled before the fourth cycle of nivolumab. This CDR3 reads CASSLIAGENTGELFF. The CDR3 nucleotides are TGTGCCAGCAGCTTAATAGCGGGGGAGAACACCGGGGAGCTGTTTTTT.